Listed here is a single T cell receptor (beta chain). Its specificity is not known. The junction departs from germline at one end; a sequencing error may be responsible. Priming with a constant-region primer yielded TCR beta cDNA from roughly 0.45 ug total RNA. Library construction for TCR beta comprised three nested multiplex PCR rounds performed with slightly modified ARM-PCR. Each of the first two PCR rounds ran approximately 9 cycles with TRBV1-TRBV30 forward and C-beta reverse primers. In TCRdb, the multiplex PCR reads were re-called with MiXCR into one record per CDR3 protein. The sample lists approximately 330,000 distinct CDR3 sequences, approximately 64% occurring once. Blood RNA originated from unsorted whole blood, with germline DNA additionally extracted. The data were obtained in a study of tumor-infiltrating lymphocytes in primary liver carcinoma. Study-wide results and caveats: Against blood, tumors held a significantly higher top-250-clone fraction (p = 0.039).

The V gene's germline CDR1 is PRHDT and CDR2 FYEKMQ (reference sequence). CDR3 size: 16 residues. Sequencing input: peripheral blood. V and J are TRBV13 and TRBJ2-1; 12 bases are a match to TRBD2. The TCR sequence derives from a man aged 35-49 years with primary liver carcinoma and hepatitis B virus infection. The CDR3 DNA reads TGTGCCTGCAGCGGGCGACTAGCGGGAGAGGGGTATGAGCAGTTCTTC. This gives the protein CACSGRLAGEGYEQFF.